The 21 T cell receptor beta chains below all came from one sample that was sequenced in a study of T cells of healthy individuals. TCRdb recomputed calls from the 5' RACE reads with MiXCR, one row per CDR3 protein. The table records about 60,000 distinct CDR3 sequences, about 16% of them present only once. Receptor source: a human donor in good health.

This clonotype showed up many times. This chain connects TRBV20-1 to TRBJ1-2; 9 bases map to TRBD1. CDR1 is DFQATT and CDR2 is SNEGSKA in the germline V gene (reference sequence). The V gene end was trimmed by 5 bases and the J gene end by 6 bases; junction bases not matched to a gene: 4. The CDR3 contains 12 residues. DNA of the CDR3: TGCAGTGCTGCGACAGGGGGTGATGGCTACACCTTC. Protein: CSAATGGDGYTF.

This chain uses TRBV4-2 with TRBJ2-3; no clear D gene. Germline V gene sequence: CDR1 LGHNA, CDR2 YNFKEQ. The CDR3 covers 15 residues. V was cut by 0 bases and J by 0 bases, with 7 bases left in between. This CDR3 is CASSQDAASTDTQYF. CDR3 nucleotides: TGTGCCAGCAGCCAAGATGCGGCTAGCACAGATACGCAGTATTTT.

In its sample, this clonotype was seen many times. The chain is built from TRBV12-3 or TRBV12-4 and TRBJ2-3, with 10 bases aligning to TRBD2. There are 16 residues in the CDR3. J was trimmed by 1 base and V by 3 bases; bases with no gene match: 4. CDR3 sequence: CASSFQRGGRTDTQYF. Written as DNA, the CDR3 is TGTGCCAGCAGTTTCCAGCGGGGGGGCCGCACAGATACGCAGTATTTT.

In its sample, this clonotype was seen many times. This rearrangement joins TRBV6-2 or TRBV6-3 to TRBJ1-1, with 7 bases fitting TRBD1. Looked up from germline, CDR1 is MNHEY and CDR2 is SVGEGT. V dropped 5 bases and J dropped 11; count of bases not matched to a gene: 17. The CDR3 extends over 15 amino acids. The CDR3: CASSRPRGTARRAFF. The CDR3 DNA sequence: TGTGCCAGCAGTCGACCACGCGGGACAGCCAGAAGGGCTTTCTTT.

In DNA form, the CDR3 reads TGTGCCAGCAGCCATGAGCATATTTATCAGCCCCAGCATTTT. Translated, it gives CASSHEHIYQPQHF. J is TRBJ1-5 and V is TRBV7-9; D remains ambiguous. V was clipped by 5 bases and J by 5 bases, with 13 bases between them. CDR1 and CDR2 (germline): SEHNR, FQNEAQ (reference sequence). The CDR3 is made up of 14 amino acids.

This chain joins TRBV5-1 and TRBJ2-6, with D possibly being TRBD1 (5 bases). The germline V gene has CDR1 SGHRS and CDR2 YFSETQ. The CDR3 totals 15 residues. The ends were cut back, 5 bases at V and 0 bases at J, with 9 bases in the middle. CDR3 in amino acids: CASRRQNSGANVLTF. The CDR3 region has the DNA TGCGCCAGCAGAAGACAGAACTCTGGGGCCAACGTCCTGACTTTC.

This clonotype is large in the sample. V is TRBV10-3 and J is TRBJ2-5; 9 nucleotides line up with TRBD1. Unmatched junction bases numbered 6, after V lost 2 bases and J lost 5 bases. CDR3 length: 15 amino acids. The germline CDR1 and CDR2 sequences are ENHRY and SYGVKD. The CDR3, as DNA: TGTGCCATCAGTGAGGAAACAGGGGGCGCCGAGACCCAGTACTTC. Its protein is CAISEETGGAETQYF.

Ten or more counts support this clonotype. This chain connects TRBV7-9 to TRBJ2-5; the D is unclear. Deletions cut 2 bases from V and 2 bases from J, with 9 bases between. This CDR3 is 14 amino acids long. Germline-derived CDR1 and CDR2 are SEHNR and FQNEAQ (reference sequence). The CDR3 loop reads CASSLHTKQETQYF. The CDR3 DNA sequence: TGTGCCAGCAGCTTACACACGAAACAAGAGACCCAGTACTTC.

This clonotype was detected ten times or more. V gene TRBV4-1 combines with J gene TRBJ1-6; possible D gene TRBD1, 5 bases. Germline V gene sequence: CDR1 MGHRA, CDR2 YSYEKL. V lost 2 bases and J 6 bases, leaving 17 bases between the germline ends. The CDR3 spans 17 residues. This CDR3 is CASSQRSLRGSNSPLHF. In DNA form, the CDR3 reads TGCGCCAGCAGCCAACGATCTCTCCGGGGGAGTAATTCACCCCTCCACTTT.

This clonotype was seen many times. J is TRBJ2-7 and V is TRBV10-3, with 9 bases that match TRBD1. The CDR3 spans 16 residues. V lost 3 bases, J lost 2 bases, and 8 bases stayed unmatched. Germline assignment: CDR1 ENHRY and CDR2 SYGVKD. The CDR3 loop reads CAISDPDRGVAYEQYF. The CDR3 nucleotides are TGTGCCATCAGTGACCCCGACAGGGGGGTTGCCTACGAGCAGTACTTC.

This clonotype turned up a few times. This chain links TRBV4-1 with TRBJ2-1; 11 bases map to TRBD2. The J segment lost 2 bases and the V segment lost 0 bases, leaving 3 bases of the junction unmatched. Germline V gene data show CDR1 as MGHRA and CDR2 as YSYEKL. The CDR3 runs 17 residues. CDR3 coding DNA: TGCGCCAGCAGCCAAGATCGACTAGCGGGAACCTACAATGAGCAGTTCTTC. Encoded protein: CASSQDRLAGTYNEQFF.

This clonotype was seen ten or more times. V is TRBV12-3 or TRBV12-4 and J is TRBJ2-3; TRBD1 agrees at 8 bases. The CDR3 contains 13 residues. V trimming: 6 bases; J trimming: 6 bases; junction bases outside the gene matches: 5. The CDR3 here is CASSLRDRDTQYF. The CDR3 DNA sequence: TGTGCCAGCAGCCTAAGGGACAGGGATACGCAGTATTTT.

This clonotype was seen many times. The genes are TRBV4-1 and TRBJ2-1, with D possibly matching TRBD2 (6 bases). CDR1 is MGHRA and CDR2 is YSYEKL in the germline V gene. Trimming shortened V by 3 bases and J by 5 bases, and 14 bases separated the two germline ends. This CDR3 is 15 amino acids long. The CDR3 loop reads CASSHFGRLDNEQFF. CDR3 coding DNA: TGCGCCAGCAGCCATTTCGGGAGATTAGACAATGAGCAGTTCTTC.

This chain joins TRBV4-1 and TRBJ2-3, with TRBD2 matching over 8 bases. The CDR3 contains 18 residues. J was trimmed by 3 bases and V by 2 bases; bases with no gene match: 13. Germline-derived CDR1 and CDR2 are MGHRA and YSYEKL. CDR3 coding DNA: TGCGCCAGCAGCCAACACTTAGCGGGCGGGAGGAGGACAGATACGCAGTATTTT. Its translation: CASSQHLAGGRRTDTQYF.

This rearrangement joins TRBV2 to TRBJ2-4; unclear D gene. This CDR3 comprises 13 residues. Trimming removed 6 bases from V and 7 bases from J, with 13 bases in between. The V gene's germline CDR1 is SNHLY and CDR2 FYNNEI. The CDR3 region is CASRAGLGNIQYF. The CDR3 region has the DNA TGTGCCAGCAGGGCCGGGCTAGGCAACATTCAGTACTTC. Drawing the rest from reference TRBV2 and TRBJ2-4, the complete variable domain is EPEVTQTPSHQVTQMGQEVILRCVPISNHLYFYWYRQILGQKVEFLVSFYNNEISEKSEIFDDQFSVERPDGSNFTLKIRSTKLEDSAMYFCASRAGLGNIQYFGAGTRLSVL.

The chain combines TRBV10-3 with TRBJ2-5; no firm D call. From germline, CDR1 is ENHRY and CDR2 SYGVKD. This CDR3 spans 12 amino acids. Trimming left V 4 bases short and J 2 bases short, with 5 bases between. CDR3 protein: CAISVGQETQYF. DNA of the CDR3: TGTGCCATCAGTGTCGGGCAAGAGACCCAGTACTTC.

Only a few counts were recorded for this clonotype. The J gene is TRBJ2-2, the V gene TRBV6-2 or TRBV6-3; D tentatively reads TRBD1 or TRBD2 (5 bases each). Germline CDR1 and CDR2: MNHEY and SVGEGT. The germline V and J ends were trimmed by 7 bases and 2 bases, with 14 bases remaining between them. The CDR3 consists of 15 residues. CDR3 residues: CASIQGRTNTGELFF. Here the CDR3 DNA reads TGTGCCAGCATCCAGGGACGGACCAACACCGGGGAGCTGTTTTTT.

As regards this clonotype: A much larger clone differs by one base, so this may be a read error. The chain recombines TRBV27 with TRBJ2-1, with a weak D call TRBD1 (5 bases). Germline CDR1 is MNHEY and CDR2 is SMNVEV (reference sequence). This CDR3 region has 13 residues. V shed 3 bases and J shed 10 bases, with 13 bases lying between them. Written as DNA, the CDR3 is TGTGCCAGCAGTTTTGGCAGGGAAGGCGAGCAGTTCTTC. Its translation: CASSFGREGEQFF.

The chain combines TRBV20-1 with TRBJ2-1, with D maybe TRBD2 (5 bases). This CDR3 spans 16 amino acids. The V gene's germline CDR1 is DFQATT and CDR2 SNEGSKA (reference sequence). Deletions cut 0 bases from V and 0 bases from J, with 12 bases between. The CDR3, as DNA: TGCAGTGCTAGAGATACGGAGGATTACTCCTACAATGAGCAGTTCTTC. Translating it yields CSARDTEDYSYNEQFF.

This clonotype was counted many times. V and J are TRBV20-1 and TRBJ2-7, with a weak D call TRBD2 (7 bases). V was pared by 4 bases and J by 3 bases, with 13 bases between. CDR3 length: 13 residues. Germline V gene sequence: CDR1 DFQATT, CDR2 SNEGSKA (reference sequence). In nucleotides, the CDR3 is TGCAGTGCTAAGGGGGGAGGGATCTACGAGCAGTACTTC. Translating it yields CSAKGGGIYEQYF.

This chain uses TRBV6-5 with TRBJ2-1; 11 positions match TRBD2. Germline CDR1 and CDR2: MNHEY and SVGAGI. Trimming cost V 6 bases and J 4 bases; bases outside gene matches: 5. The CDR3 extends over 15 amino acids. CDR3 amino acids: CASRPGTSGYNEQFF. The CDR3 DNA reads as TGTGCCAGCAGACCCGGGACTAGCGGATACAATGAGCAGTTCTTC.